These T cell receptor beta chains were read from a single sample in a study of T cells in Graves' hyperthyroidism and ophthalmopathy. TCRdb re-analysed the multiplex PCR reads in MiXCR, keeping a single row per CDR3 protein. The sample lists under 700,000 distinct CDR3 sequences, under 60% occurring once. The sequenced sample was peripheral blood or thyroid tissue (not recorded which). The receptors here all came from a woman aged 18-29 years with Graves' hyperthyroidism. Both conserved end residues are part of each CDR3. The D gene is left open where the match is weak. Clone size, where shown, is once, few, many, or a class for clones that have expanded.

abundance: .; d_gene: .; len: 8; j_gene: TRBJ1-1; v_gene: TRBV10-3; CDR3aa: CAISDQGF; CDR3nt: TGTGCCATCAGTGACCAGGGTTTT
abundance: .; d_gene: .; len: 14; j_gene: TRBJ1-5; v_gene: TRBV2; CDR3aa: CASSHRVLNQPQHF; CDR3nt: TGTGCCAGCAGCCACAGGGTCCTGAATCAGCCCCAGCATTTT
abundance: .; d_gene: TRBD2; len: 14; j_gene: TRBJ2-7; v_gene: TRBV29-1; CDR3aa: CSVEGLAGAYEQYF; CDR3nt: TGCAGCGTTGAGGGACTAGCGGGGGCCTACGAGCAGTACTTC
abundance: .; d_gene: .; len: 11; j_gene: TRBJ1-4; v_gene: TRBV19; CDR3aa: CASTKFEKLFF; CDR3nt: TGTGCCAGTACCAAATTTGAAAAACTGTTTTTT
abundance: .; d_gene: .; len: 16; j_gene: TRBJ2-7; v_gene: TRBV12-3/TRBV12-4; CDR3aa: CASSQGIGGFSYEQYF; CDR3nt: TGTGCCAGCAGCCAAGGAATAGGGGGATTCTCCTACGAGCAGTACTTC
abundance: .; d_gene: TRBD1; len: 15; j_gene: TRBJ1-5; v_gene: TRBV6-1; CDR3aa: CASSPRTGATQPQHF; CDR3nt: TGTGCCAGCAGTCCCCGGACAGGGGCTACTCAGCCCCAGCATTTT
abundance: .; d_gene: TRBD1; len: 15; j_gene: TRBJ2-2; v_gene: TRBV10-3; CDR3aa: CAIRPRDRGAGELFF; CDR3nt: TGTGCCATCAGACCCCGGGACAGGGGAGCTGGGGAGCTGTTTTTT
abundance: .; d_gene: .; len: 16; j_gene: TRBJ2-2; v_gene: TRBV7-9; CDR3aa: CATSDSQGQVSGELFF; CDR3nt: TGTGCCACCAGTGATTCCCAGGGGCAGGTGTCCGGGGAGCTGTTTTTT
abundance: few; d_gene: .; len: 14; j_gene: TRBJ1-2; v_gene: TRBV2; CDR3aa: CASSAGQRLGGYTF; CDR3nt: TGTGCCAGCAGTGCAGGACAACGGCTTGGAGGCTACACCTTC
abundance: few; d_gene: .; len: 14; j_gene: TRBJ2-2; v_gene: TRBV7-9; CDR3aa: CASSLPVVSGELFF; CDR3nt: TGTGCCAGCAGCTTACCTGTAGTATCTGGGGAGCTGTTTTTT